Below are 3 T cell receptor beta chains sequenced from a single sample in a study of T cell responses to AZD1222 COVID-19 vaccine. Sequencing was performed with immunoSEQ multiplex PCR; in TCRdb, only in-frame clones are kept and a portion is missing. Of 150,000 to 200,000 clones in the sample, about 87% were seen once. The sequenced sample was peripheral blood, obtained on day 0 of MenACWY control vaccination. The receptors here all came from an adult in good health.

The chain recombines TRBV5-8 with TRBJ1-1; 10 bases agree with TRBD1. The V and J ends lost 5 bases and 11 bases, in that order; junction bases with no gene match: 15. CDR3 size: 15 residues. Per germline, CDR1 SGHTS and CDR2 YDEGEE. In DNA, the CDR3 is TGTGCCAGCAGACGGAGTCAAGACAGGGGGCGGGGGGCTTTCTTT. Protein: CASRRSQDRGRGAFF.

The sample holds a few counts of this clone. This chain connects TRBV6-5 to TRBJ1-6; D perhaps matches TRBD1 (6 bases). This CDR3 is built from 15 residues. Deletions cut 7 bases from V and 5 bases from J, with 15 bases between. Germline loops: CDR1 MNHEY, CDR2 SVGAGI. CDR3: CASTLGPGDNSPLHF. In DNA form, the CDR3 reads TGTGCCAGCACCCTGGGGCCAGGGGATAATTCACCCCTCCACTTT.

V and J are TRBV3-1 (or the pseudogene TRBV3-2) and TRBJ2-1, with a possible D match to TRBD2 (6 bases). V lost 5 bases to trimming and J lost 0 bases, with 14 bases between them. This CDR3 spans 16 amino acids. The germline V gene has CDR1 LGHDT and CDR2 YNNKEL (reference sequence). CDR3 in amino acids: CASSTLSGFSYNEQFF. The CDR3 region has the DNA TGTGCCAGCAGCACTCTTAGCGGTTTCTCCTACAATGAGCAGTTCTTC.